Listed below are T cell receptor beta chains from one sample, sequenced in a study of blood T cell repertoires in COVID-19. Sequenced by immunoSEQ multiplex PCR; TCRdb stores in-frame clones only, minus some. Of about 250,000 clones in the sample, 87% were seen once. Sequenced input: PBMCs or T cells enriched from blood (not recorded which). These receptors were taken from a woman aged 30 to 39 with acute COVID-19. CDR3s include the opening cysteine and the closing phenylalanine or tryptophan. The D gene is left open where the match is weak. Size is stated for part of the rows, as once, few or many counts, or as a class when the clone is expanded.

d_call	v_call	j_call	clone_size	cdr3_nt	cdr3_aa
TRBD2	TRBV2	TRBJ2-6	NA	TGTGCCAAAGGGACTAACTCCCTCTGGGGCAACGTCCTGACTTTC	CAKGTNSLWGNVLTF
NA	TRBV2	TRBJ1-3	once	TGTGCCAGCATCCCCGGTTTCTCTGGAAACACCATATATTTT	CASIPGFSGNTIYF
NA	TRBV27	TRBJ2-1	NA	TGTGCCAGCAGTCCCATGGCCTCCTACAATGAGCAGTTCTTC	CASSPMASYNEQFF
TRBD1	TRBV28	TRBJ2-5	NA	TGTGCCAGCAGGACGAACAGGGGGCGAGAGACCCAGTACTTC	CASRTNRGRETQYF
TRBD2	TRBV28	TRBJ2-5	few	TGTGCCAGCAGTTTAAGTGGTTGGGTAGCGGGAGGGCCGGGAGAGACCCAGTACTTC	CASSLSGWVAGGPGETQYF
TRBD1	TRBV19	TRBJ1-2	once	TGTGCCAGTAGTATAACAGGGGTAGATGACTATGGCTACACCTTC	CASSITGVDDYGYTF
TRBD2	TRBV6-1	TRBJ2-1	NA	TGTGCCAGCAGTGAAACCAGCGGGACTTACAATGAGCAGTTCTTC	CASSETSGTYNEQFF
TRBD1	TRBV18	TRBJ1-1	NA	TGTGCCAGCTCACCAGTAACAGGGGAGACCACTGAAGCTTTCTTT	CASSPVTGETTEAFF
NA	TRBV10-3	TRBJ2-7	NA	TGTGCCATCAAGAACGGGACTCCCCTTGTGGAGCAGTACTTC	CAIKNGTPLVEQYF
NA	TRBV4-3	TRBJ2-5	NA	TGCGCCAGCAGCCAAGAGTACAGGGCTAGACAAGAGACCCAGTACTTC	CASSQEYRARQETQYF
NA	TRBV9	TRBJ1-1	NA	TGTGCCAGCAGCGTAGCTACGATGAACACTGAAGCTTTCTTT	CASSVATMNTEAFF
NA	TRBV19	TRBJ2-1	NA	TGTGCCAGTAGTATTTTGGAACCTAGTAATGAGCAGTTCTTC	CASSILEPSNEQFF
NA	TRBV4-3	TRBJ2-7	NA	TGCGCCAGCAGCCAAGAATTGGGTGTGGACAAGCAGTACTTC	CASSQELGVDKQYF
NA	TRBV9	TRBJ2-1	once	TGTGCCAGCAGCGTGACATCGTACAATGAGCAGTTCTTC	CASSVTSYNEQFF
NA	TRBV7-9	TRBJ2-2	NA	TGTGCCAGCAGCTTAGTTCAGGGATACACCGGGGAGCTGTTTTTT	CASSLVQGYTGELFF
NA	TRBV27	TRBJ2-2	NA	TGTGCCAGCAGACAGGGATCCGGGGAGCTGTTTTTT	CASRQGSGELFF
NA	TRBV19	TRBJ1-2	NA	TGTGCCAGTATGGACGGACAGAGGGATGGCTACACCTTC	CASMDGQRDGYTF
NA	TRBV6-5	TRBJ1-1	NA	TGTGCCAGCAGTTTCACCCTCAGGGTTAACACTGAAGCTTTCTTT	CASSFTLRVNTEAFF
TRBD1	TRBV18	TRBJ1-3	NA	TGTGCCAGCTCACAGGGACAGGCGTTCTCTGGAAACACCATATATTTT	CASSQGQAFSGNTIYF
TRBD1	TRBV15	TRBJ1-5	NA	TGTGCCACCTCTTCTCGGACAGGTAATAGCAATCAGCCCCAGCATTTT	CATSSRTGNSNQPQHF
NA	TRBV30	TRBJ1-6	NA	TGTGCCTGGAAACAAAATTCACCCCTCCACTTT	CAWKQNSPLHF
NA	TRBV6-5	TRBJ2-7	NA	TGTGCCAGCCGTCCATTGGGAGTGGACTACGAGCAGTACTTC	CASRPLGVDYEQYF
NA	TRBV2	TRBJ1-2	NA	TGTGCCAGCAGTGAAATGCGGGATTATAACTATGGCTACACCTTC	CASSEMRDYNYGYTF
NA	TRBV23-1	TRBJ1-1	NA	TGCGCCAGCAGCCCCTTTAAGACAGCCATTGTAGAATCTTTCTTT	CASSPFKTAIVESFF
NA	TRBV2	TRBJ1-1	NA	TGTGCCAGCAGTGGCAGCCCTTCGGGTCCGAACACTGAAGCTTTCTTT	CASSGSPSGPNTEAFF
NA	TRBV29-1	TRBJ1-6	NA	TGCAGCGTCTCGGAGACTAATTCACCCCTCCACTTT	CSVSETNSPLHF
NA	TRBV5-1	TRBJ2-3	NA	TGCGCCAGCAGCTTGCCCTCCCAGGTGGGAGATACGCAGTATTTT	CASSLPSQVGDTQYF
NA	TRBV28	TRBJ1-2	NA	TGTGCCAGCAGTCGACACCGCCTGGGCTACACCTTC	CASSRHRLGYTF
TRBD2	TRBV12-3/TRBV12-4	TRBJ2-3	NA	TGTGCCAGCAGTTTGGGGGGGAGGGATACGCAGTATTTT	CASSLGGRDTQYF
TRBD1	TRBV2	TRBJ1-6	few	TGTGCCAGCAGGACACGGGACAGCCATAATTCACCCCTCCACTTT	CASRTRDSHNSPLHF
NA	TRBV7-9	TRBJ1-4	NA	TGTGCCAGCAGCTTATGGCAGGGGAGAAATGAAAAACTGTTTTTT	CASSLWQGRNEKLFF
NA	TRBV3-1/TRBV3-2	TRBJ1-5	NA	TGTGCCAGCAGCCAATGGGGGGGACACATGCCTAGCAATCAGCCCCAGCATTTT	CASSQWGGHMPSNQPQHF
NA	TRBV3-1/TRBV3-2	TRBJ2-1	NA	TGTGCCAGCAGCCAAGATAGATTGGGGAGTGAGCAGTTCTTC	CASSQDRLGSEQFF
NA	TRBV9	TRBJ1-6	NA	TGTGCCAGCAGCGTAGGGGGGCCGAATTCACCCCTCCACTTT	CASSVGGPNSPLHF
NA	TRBV5-5	TRBJ2-3	NA	TGTGCCAGCAGCTTGGCCGAGTTCACAGATACGCAGTATTTT	CASSLAEFTDTQYF
TRBD1	TRBV30	TRBJ1-2	NA	TGTGCCTGGAGTGAGGGACAGTCCTTGGGTTATGGCTACACCTTC	CAWSEGQSLGYGYTF
NA	TRBV7-2	TRBJ2-2	NA	TGTGCCAGCAGCTTATTAGGCGGAAACACCGGGGAGCTGTTTTTT	CASSLLGGNTGELFF
NA	TRBV24-1	TRBJ2-1	NA	TGTGCCACCAAGAGCTCCTACAATGAGCAGTTCTTC	CATKSSYNEQFF
NA	TRBV7-2	TRBJ2-2	NA	TGTGCCAGCAGCTCCCGACAGGCGTACACCGGGGAGCTGTTTTTT	CASSSRQAYTGELFF
TRBD1	TRBV5-1	TRBJ1-6	few	TGCGCCAGCAGCTTGGGAACAGGGGGGGATTCACCCCTCCACTTT	CASSLGTGGDSPLHF
NA	TRBV4-3	TRBJ1-1	NA	TGCGCCAGCAGCCAAACCCCTGAGGAGTCTGAAGCTTTCTTT	CASSQTPEESEAFF
TRBD1	TRBV12-3/TRBV12-4	TRBJ1-2	NA	TGTGCCATCGATGGACAGGGAAGAGGCTACACCTTC	CAIDGQGRGYTF
NA	TRBV3-1/TRBV3-2	TRBJ1-4	once	TGTGCCAGCAGCCAGGGGGGAAGTAGTGAAAAACTGTTTTTT	CASSQGGSSEKLFF
NA	TRBV28	TRBJ1-5	NA	TGTGCCAGCAGTGTCCCGGGGGAAAATCAGCCCCAGCATTTT	CASSVPGENQPQHF
TRBD1	TRBV18	TRBJ1-1	few	TGTGCCAGCTCACTAACAGGGGGCATTGGGAACACTGAAGCTTTCTTT	CASSLTGGIGNTEAFF
NA	TRBV15	TRBJ2-1	NA	TGTGCCACCAGCAGAGTCCGCGGAGTTTACAATGAGCAGTTCTTC	CATSRVRGVYNEQFF
NA	TRBV2	TRBJ2-1	NA	TGTGCCAGCAGTGATAATCTGGGGGCGTGGGGCAATGAGCAGTTCTTC	CASSDNLGAWGNEQFF
NA	TRBV10-3	TRBJ1-2	NA	TGTGCCATCAGCGGATCAGGGGATCTTTATGGCTACACCTTC	CAISGSGDLYGYTF
NA	TRBV5-6	TRBJ2-7	once	TGTGCCAGCAGCTTGGGAGAGAGAACCCACTACGAGCAGTACTTC	CASSLGERTHYEQYF
TRBD2	TRBV27	TRBJ2-1	NA	TGTGCCAGCAGTCAAGTTAGCGGGAGGTTTAAAGAGTTCTTC	CASSQVSGRFKEFF
TRBD1	TRBV11-3	TRBJ2-2	NA	TGTGCCAGCAGCGAACAGGGGAGCACCGGGGAGCTGTTTTTT	CASSEQGSTGELFF
NA	TRBV7-2	TRBJ1-5	NA	TGTGCCAGCAGCTTAGAGCAATACGGTCAGCCCCAGCATTTT	CASSLEQYGQPQHF
TRBD1	TRBV27	TRBJ1-5	NA	TGTGCCAGCAGCCCTAGACAGGGGTCCCCCAATCAGCCCCAGCATTTT	CASSPRQGSPNQPQHF
NA	TRBV24-1	TRBJ2-7	NA	TGTGCCACCAGTGACACTGCCGACAGGTTAAATATCTACGAGCAGTACTTC	CATSDTADRLNIYEQYF
TRBD1	TRBV2	TRBJ1-3	few	TGTGCCAGCAGCCTCCGGGACAGTGGAAACACCATATATTTT	CASSLRDSGNTIYF
NA	TRBV7-6	TRBJ2-5	NA	TGTGCCAGCAGCTTAGCGAGTCAGGGCTCGGGGGATACCCAGTACTTC	CASSLASQGSGDTQYF